This is a list of T cell receptor beta chains from one sample in a study of cytotoxic CD8 clonotypes in ibrutinib-treated CLL. The assay was immunoSEQ multiplex PCR, and TCRdb's table has in-frame clones only and misses some. This repertoire shows roughly 53,000 clones, 54% found once; its top ten account for more than 20%. The starting material was PBMCs, obtained at disease progression, from a patient treated with ibrutinib. All receptors derive from a human donor with chronic lymphocytic leukemia. Both conserved end residues are part of each CDR3. D genes are given only for firm matches. Some rows mark clone size as missing; the rest say once, few, many or name a class of expanded clone.

j_call	d_call	clone_size	v_call	cdr3_aa	cdr3_nt
TRBJ1-1	.	.	TRBV6-5	CASSYGANPPEAFF	TGTGCCAGCAGTTACGGGGCGAATCCACCTGAAGCTTTCTTT
TRBJ1-3	.	.	TRBV6-5	CASSYGANSGNTIYF	TGTGCCAGCAGTTACGGGGCGAACTCTGGAAACACCATATATTTT
TRBJ2-3	.	.	TRBV11-1	CASSSTGLRDTQYF	TGTGCCAGCAGCTCAACAGGGTTGAGGGATACGCAGTATTTT
TRBJ2-5	.	.	TRBV9	CASSLGRETQYF	TGTGCCAGCAGTTTGGGGAGAGAGACCCAGTACTTC
TRBJ2-7	TRBD1	.	TRBV6-5	CASSVRQGTYEQYF	TGTGCCAGCAGTGTTCGACAGGGAACCTACGAGCAGTACTTC
TRBJ1-2	.	few	TRBV9	CASSESGATNYGYTF	TGTGCCAGCAGCGAGTCAGGGGCGACTAACTATGGCTACACCTTC
TRBJ2-1	.	.	TRBV19	CASSIYYNEQFF	TGTGCCAGTAGTATCTATTACAATGAGCAGTTCTTC
TRBJ2-4	TRBD1	.	TRBV7-2	CASSPRGTSSGNIQYF	TGTGCCAGCAGCCCCAGGGGGACGAGTAGTGGGAACATTCAGTACTTC
TRBJ2-7	TRBD1	.	TRBV7-8	CASSSRDRVHYEQYF	TGTGCCAGCAGCTCCCGGGACAGGGTACACTACGAGCAGTACTTC
TRBJ2-3	TRBD2	.	TRBV9	CASSVEGRGTPSTDTQYF	TGTGCCAGCAGCGTAGAAGGGAGGGGCACCCCTAGCACAGATACGCAGTATTTT
TRBJ1-5	TRBD1	.	TRBV6-1	CASSGQGAPPQHF	TGTGCCAGCAGTGGACAGGGGGCTCCGCCCCAGCATTTT
TRBJ1-5	.	.	TRBV6-1	CASSQEWGNQPQHF	TGTGCCAGCAGTCAAGAGTGGGGCAATCAGCCCCAGCATTTT
TRBJ1-2	.	.	TRBV27	CASSPGSGESNYGYTF	TGTGCCAGCAGCCCAGGTTCAGGGGAGTCTAACTATGGCTACACCTTC
TRBJ2-5	TRBD1	.	TRBV29-1	CSVVYLGQGVSRETQYF	TGCAGCGTTGTATACCTCGGACAGGGGGTGAGTCGAGAGACCCAGTACTTC
TRBJ2-3	.	.	TRBV19	CASSIVPGDSTDTQYF	TGTGCCAGTAGTATAGTTCCCGGGGACTCCACAGATACGCAGTATTTT
TRBJ2-7	.	few	TRBV28	CASSSGQSSYEQYF	TGTGCCAGCAGTTCCGGACAGAGCTCCTACGAGCAGTACTTC
TRBJ2-1	TRBD2	.	TRBV6-4	CASSEGTSRSEQFF	TGTGCCAGCAGTGAAGGGACTAGCCGTTCTGAGCAGTTCTTC
TRBJ1-1	.	.	TRBV7-9	CASSNRVWETEAFF	TGTGCCAGCAGCAACAGGGTTTGGGAGACTGAAGCTTTCTTT
TRBJ2-7	.	.	TRBV9	CASSGDRSADEQYF	TGTGCCAGCAGCGGTGACAGGTCAGCCGACGAGCAGTACTTC
TRBJ2-7	TRBD1	.	TRBV6-5	CASGPQGSSYEQYF	TGTGCCAGCGGACCACAGGGGTCGTCCTACGAGCAGTACTTC
TRBJ2-1	TRBD1	few	TRBV18	CASSPPGQGTYNEQFF	TGTGCCAGCTCACCGCCGGGACAGGGGACCTACAATGAGCAGTTCTTC
TRBJ2-4	TRBD1	.	TRBV25-1	CASSGRDSEGKNIQYF	TGTGCCAGCAGTGGTCGGGACAGTGAGGGCAAAAACATTCAGTACTTC
TRBJ2-7	.	.	TRBV13	CASSLASLNEQYF	TGTGCCAGCAGCTTAGCTAGTTTGAACGAGCAGTACTTC
TRBJ1-2	.	few	TRBV6-1	CASRSDRTYGYTF	TGTGCCAGCAGATCGGACAGAACCTATGGCTACACCTTC
TRBJ2-2	TRBD1	.	TRBV5-4	CASRQGANTGELFF	TGTGCCAGCAGACAGGGGGCGAACACCGGGGAGCTGTTTTTT
TRBJ2-1	.	.	TRBV11-3	CASSLGIIASSYNEQFF	TGTGCCAGCAGCTTAGGTATTATTGCTAGCTCCTACAATGAGCAGTTCTTC
TRBJ1-1	.	.	TRBV19	CASSSLSGSTEAFF	TGTGCCAGTAGTTCATTGTCGGGGAGCACTGAAGCTTTCTTT
TRBJ1-6	TRBD1	.	TRBV5-5	CASSIPTGGASPLHF	TGTGCCAGCAGCATTCCGACAGGGGGCGCTTCACCCCTCCACTTT
TRBJ2-1	.	.	TRBV28	CASSPSSYNEQFF	TGTGCCAGCAGTCCGAGCTCCTACAATGAGCAGTTCTTC
TRBJ1-2	.	.	TRBV9	CASSVVGVHGYTF	TGTGCCAGCAGCGTAGTCGGGGTCCATGGCTACACCTTC
TRBJ2-3	.	.	TRBV19	CASSIVGGGTDTQYF	TGTGCCAGTAGTATAGTAGGGGGGGGCACAGATACGCAGTATTTT
TRBJ2-3	TRBD2	few	TRBV10-3	CAISPGTSAASTDTQYF	TGTGCCATCAGTCCCGGGACTAGCGCCGCTAGCACAGATACGCAGTATTTT
TRBJ2-7	TRBD1	.	TRBV13	CASSPLPGDRGNYEQYF	TGTGCCAGCAGCCCACTCCCAGGAGACAGGGGAAACTACGAGCAGTACTTC
TRBJ1-1	TRBD1	.	TRBV25-1	CASRGAARDRGFDAEAFF	TGTGCCAGCAGGGGAGCTGCCCGGGACAGGGGTTTTGACGCTGAAGCTTTCTTT
TRBJ2-7	TRBD2	.	TRBV4-1	CASSQVAGTSNYEQYF	TGCGCCAGCAGCCAAGTGGCCGGGACTAGCAACTACGAGCAGTACTTC
TRBJ2-7	TRBD2	.	TRBV7-2	CASSLSGRGAYEQYF	TGTGCCAGCAGCCTTAGCGGGAGAGGGGCTTACGAGCAGTACTTC
TRBJ1-1	.	.	TRBV28	CASSSTEAFF	TGTGCCAGCAGTTCGACTGAAGCTTTCTTT
TRBJ1-1	TRBD1	.	TRBV6-5	CASRPTGGTEAFF	TGTGCCAGCAGACCTACAGGGGGCACTGAAGCTTTCTTT
TRBJ1-2	.	once	TRBV28	CASSLAGPISYTF	TGTGCCAGCAGTTTGGCGGGCCCCATTAGCTACACCTTC
TRBJ1-5	.	.	TRBV27	CASSFLGSNQPQHF	TGTGCCAGCAGTTTTCTGGGGAGCAATCAGCCCCAGCATTTT
TRBJ2-5	.	.	TRBV7-9	CASSWRLAPETQYF	TGTGCCAGCAGCTGGCGACTCGCCCCCGAGACCCAGTACTTC
TRBJ1-5	TRBD1	.	TRBV2	CASSADRNQPQHF	TGTGCCAGCAGTGCGGACAGGAATCAGCCCCAGCATTTT
TRBJ1-6	.	.	TRBV9	CASSGGGTLDSPLHF	TGTGCCAGCAGCGGAGGAGGTACATTGGATTCACCCCTCCACTTT
TRBJ2-7	.	.	TRBV7-8	CASSLALGTTYEQYF	TGTGCCAGCAGCTTAGCCCTAGGAACTACCTACGAGCAGTACTTC
TRBJ2-7	TRBD2	.	TRBV9	CASSASGLGSYEQYF	TGTGCCAGCAGCGCTTCGGGACTAGGGTCCTACGAGCAGTACTTC
TRBJ2-7	.	.	TRBV19	CASMRGGSSYEQYF	TGTGCCAGTATGAGGGGCGGAAGCTCCTACGAGCAGTACTTC